This T cell receptor beta chain was recovered during a study of cytomegalovirus exposure and HLA in healthy donors. Deletions cut 6 bases from V and 1 base from J, with 18 bases between. The germline V gene has CDR1 GTSNPN and CDR2 SVGIG (reference sequence). CDR3 size: 15 residues. 13 Jbeta primers and 60 Vbeta primers were used for the PCR. The method was immunoSEQ multiplex PCR; TCRdb's version includes in-frame clones alone and lacks a portion of them. This repertoire shows about 200,000 clones, about four fifths found once; its top ten account for about 0.1%. Sequenced input: PBMCs. The chain carries TRBV30 and TRBJ1-2; possibly TRBD1 for D (5 bases). The TCR comes from a boy aged 2-15 years in good health and CMV-seronegative. The CDR3 DNA sequence: TGTGCCTGTTGGGGCCGTCCTAAATTTAACTATGGCTACACCTTC. This sequence encodes CACWGRPKFNYGYTF.